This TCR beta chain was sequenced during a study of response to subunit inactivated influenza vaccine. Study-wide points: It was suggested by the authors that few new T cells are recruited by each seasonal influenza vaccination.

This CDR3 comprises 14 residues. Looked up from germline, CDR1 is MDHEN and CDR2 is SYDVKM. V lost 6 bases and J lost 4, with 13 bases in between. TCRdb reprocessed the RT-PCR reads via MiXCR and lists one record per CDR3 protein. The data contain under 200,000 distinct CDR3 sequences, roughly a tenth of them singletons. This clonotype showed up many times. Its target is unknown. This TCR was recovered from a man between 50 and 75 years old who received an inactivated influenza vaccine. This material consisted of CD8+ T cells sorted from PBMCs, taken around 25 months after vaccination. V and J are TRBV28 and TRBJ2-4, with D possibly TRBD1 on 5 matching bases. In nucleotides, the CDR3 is TGTGCCAGCAGGACAGTTGATGTAAAAAACATTCAGTACTTC. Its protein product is CASRTVDVKNIQYF.